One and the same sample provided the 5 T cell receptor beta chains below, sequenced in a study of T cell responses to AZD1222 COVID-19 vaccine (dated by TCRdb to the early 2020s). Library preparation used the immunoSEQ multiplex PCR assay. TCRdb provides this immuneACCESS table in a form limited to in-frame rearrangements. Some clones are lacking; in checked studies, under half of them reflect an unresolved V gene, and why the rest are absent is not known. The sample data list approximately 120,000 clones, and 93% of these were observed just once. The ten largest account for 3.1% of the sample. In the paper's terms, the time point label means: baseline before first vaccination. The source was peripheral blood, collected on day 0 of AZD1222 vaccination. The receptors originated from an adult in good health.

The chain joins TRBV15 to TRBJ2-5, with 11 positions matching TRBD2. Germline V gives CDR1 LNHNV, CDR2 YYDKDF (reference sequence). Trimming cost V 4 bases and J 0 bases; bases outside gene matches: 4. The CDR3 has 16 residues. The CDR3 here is CATSILTSGNQETQYF. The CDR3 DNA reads TGTGCCACCAGCATATTGACTAGCGGGAACCAAGAGACCCAGTACTTC.

CDR3 protein: CASSRLAGRYNEQFF. The CDR3 DNA reads TGTGCCAGCAGCCGACTAGCGGGACGCTACAATGAGCAGTTCTTC. The genes are TRBV6-2 or TRBV6-3 and TRBJ2-1, with 11 bases aligning to TRBD2. Germline V gives CDR1 MNHEY, CDR2 SVGEGT. Trimming cost V 6 bases and J 3 bases; bases outside gene matches: 4. The CDR3 loop spans 15 amino acids.

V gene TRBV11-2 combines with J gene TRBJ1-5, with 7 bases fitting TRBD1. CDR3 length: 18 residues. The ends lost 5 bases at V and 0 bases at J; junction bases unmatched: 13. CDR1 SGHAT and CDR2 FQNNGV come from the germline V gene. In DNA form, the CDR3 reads TGTGCCAGCAGCGGAGGCACGGGACAGTATCATAGCAATCAGCCCCAGCATTTT. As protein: CASSGGTGQYHSNQPQHF.

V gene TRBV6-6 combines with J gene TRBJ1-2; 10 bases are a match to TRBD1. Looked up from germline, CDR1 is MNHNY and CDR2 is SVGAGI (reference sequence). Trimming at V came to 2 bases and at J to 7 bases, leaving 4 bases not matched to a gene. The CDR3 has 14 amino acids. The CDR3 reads CASSYDRGQGGYTF. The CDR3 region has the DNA TGTGCCAGCAGTTACGACAGGGGGCAGGGTGGCTACACCTTC.

The chain's CDR3 is CASSLTTSGSHEQYF. The CDR3 DNA reads as TGTGCCAGCAGTCTCACGACTAGCGGGAGCCACGAGCAGTACTTC. J is TRBJ2-7 and V is TRBV28, with 12 positions matching TRBD2. The CDR3 extends over 15 amino acids. Germline CDR1 MDHEN, CDR2 SYDVKM. V dropped 5 bases and J dropped 5; count of bases not matched to a gene: 7.